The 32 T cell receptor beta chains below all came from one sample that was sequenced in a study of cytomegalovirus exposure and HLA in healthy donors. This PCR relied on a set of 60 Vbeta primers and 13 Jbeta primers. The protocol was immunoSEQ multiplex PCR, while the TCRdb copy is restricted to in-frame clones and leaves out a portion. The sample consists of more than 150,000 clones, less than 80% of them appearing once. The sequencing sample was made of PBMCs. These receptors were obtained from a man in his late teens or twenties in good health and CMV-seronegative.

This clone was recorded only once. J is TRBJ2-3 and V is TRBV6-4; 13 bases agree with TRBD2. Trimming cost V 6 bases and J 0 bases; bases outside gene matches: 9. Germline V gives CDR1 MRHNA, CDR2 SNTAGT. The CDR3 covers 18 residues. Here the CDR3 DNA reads TGTGCCAGCAGCCGGACTAGCGGGGGCTACGGGAGCACAGATACGCAGTATTTT. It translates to CASSRTSGGYGSTDTQYF.

The CDR3 reads CASSYRGSNQPQHF. Written as DNA, the CDR3 is TGTGCCAGCAGTTACAGGGGTAGCAATCAGCCCCAGCATTTT. V usage is TRBV6-5 and J usage is TRBJ1-5, with a possible D match to TRBD1 (5 bases). The CDR3 covers 14 residues. Germline CDR1 is MNHEY and CDR2 is SVGAGI. The ends were cut back, 2 bases at V and 0 bases at J, with 5 bases in the middle.

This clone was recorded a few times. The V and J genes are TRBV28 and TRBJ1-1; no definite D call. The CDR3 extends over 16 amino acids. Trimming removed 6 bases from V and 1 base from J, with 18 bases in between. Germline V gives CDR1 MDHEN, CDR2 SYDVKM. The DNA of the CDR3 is TGTGCCAGCAGGCCGGGATCGATTCCGGGGAACACTGAAGCTTTCTTT. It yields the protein CASRPGSIPGNTEAFF.

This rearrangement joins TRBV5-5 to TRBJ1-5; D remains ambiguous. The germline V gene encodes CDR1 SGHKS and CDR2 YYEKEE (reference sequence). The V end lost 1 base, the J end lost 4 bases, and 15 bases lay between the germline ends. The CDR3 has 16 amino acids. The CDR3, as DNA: TGTGCCAGCAGCTTGCTACGGGGAGAGGGTAATCAGCCCCAGCATTTT. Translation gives CASSLLRGEGNQPQHF.

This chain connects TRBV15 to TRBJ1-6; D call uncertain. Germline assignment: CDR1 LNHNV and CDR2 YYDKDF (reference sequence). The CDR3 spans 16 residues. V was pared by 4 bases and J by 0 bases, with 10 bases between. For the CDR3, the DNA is TGTGCCACCAGCAATGGGAGAAGCTCCTATAATTCACCCCTCCACTTT. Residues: CATSNGRSSYNSPLHF.

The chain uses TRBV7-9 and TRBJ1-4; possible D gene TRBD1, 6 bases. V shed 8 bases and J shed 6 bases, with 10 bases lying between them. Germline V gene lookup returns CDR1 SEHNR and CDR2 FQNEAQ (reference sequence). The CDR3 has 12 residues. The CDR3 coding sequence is TGTGCCAGCGGGGCAGGGGATGAAAAACTGTTTTTT. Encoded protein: CASGAGDEKLFF.

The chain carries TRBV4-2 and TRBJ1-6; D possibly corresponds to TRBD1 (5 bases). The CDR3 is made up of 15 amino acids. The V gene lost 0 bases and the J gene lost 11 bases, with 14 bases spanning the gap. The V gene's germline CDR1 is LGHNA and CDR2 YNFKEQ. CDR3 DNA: TGTGCCAGCAGCCAAGATCCCAGGGTACGGGCACCCCTCCACTTT. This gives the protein CASSQDPRVRAPLHF.

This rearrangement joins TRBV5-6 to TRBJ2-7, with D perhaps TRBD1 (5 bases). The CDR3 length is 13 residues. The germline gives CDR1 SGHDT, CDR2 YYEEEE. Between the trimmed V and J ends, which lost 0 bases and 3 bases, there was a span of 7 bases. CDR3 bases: TGTGCCAGCAGCTTGGCCAGGGTCTACGAGCAGTACTTC. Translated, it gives CASSLARVYEQYF. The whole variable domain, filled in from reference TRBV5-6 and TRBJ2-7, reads DAGVTQSPTHLIKTRGQQVTLRCSPKSGHDTVSWYQQALGQGPQFIFQYYEEEERQRGNFPDRFSGHQFPNYSSELNVNALLLGDSALYLCASSLARVYEQYFGPGTRLTVT.

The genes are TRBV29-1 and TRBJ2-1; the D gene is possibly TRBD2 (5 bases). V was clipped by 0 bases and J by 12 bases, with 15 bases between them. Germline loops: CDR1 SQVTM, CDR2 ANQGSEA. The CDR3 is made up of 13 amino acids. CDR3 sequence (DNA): TGCAGCGTTGAAGACGGCATTCCTCGGGGGCAGTTCTTC. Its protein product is CSVEDGIPRGQFF.

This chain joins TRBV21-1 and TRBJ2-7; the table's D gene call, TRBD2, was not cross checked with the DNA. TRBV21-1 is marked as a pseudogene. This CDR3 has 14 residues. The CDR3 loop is CASSKENPAHEQYF. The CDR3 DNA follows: TGTGCCAGCAGCAAAGAGAACCCTGCGCACGAGCAGTACTTC.

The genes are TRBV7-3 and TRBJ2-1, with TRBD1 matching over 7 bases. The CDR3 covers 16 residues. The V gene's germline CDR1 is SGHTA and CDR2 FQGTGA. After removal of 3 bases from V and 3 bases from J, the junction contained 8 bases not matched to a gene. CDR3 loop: CASSFYRDRGYNEQFF. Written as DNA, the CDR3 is TGTGCCAGCAGCTTTTACCGGGACAGAGGCTACAATGAGCAGTTCTTC.

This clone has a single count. The CDR3 spells CASSRGGLGTEAFF. In DNA, the CDR3 is TGTGCCAGCAGCCGAGGGGGCCTCGGCACTGAAGCTTTCTTT. V gene TRBV27 combines with J gene TRBJ1-1; 7 nucleotides agree with TRBD1. CDR1 is MNHEY and CDR2 is SMNVEV in the germline V gene (reference sequence). V dropped 6 bases and J dropped 4; count of bases not matched to a gene: 8. The CDR3 is 14 residues long.

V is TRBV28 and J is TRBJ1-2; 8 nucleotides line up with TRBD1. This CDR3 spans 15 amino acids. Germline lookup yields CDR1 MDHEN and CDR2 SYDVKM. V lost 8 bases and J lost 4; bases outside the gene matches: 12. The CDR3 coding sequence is TGTGCCAGCGGAAGGACAGGGACGAATGCCTATGGCTACACCTTC. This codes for CASGRTGTNAYGYTF.

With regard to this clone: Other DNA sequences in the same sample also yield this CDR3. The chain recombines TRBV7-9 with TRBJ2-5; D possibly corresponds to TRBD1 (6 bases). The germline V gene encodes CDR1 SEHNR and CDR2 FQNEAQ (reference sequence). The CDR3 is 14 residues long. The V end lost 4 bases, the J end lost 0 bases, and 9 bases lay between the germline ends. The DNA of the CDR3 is TGTGCCAGCAGCTCAGGACAGTACCAAGAGACCCAGTACTTC. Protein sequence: CASSSGQYQETQYF.

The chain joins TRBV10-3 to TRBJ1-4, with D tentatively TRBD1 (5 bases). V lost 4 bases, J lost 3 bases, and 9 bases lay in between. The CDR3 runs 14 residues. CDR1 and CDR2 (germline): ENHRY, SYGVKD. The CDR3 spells CAISAIGANEKLFF. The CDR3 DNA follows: TGTGCCATCAGTGCTATAGGGGCTAATGAAAAACTGTTTTTT.

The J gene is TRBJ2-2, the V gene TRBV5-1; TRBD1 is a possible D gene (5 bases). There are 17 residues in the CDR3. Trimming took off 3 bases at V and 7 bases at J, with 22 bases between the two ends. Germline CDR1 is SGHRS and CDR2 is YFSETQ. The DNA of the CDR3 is TGCGCCAGCAGCTCTACCCTTTTGGGGCGAGTGGGCGGGGAGCTGTTTTTT. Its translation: CASSSTLLGRVGGELFF.

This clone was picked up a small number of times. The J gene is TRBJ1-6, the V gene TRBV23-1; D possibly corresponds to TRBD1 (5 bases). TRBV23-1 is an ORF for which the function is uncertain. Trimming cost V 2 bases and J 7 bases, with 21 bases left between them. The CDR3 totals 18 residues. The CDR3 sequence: CASSQKLWLQVANSPLHF. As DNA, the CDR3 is TGCGCCAGCAGTCAAAAATTGTGGCTACAGGTGGCAAATTCACCCCTCCACTTT.

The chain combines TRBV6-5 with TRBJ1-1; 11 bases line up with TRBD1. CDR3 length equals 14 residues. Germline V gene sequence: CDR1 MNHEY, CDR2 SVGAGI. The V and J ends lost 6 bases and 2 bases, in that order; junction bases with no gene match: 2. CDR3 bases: TGTGCCAGCAGAGGACAGGGGGCTAACACTGAAGCTTTCTTT. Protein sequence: CASRGQGANTEAFF.

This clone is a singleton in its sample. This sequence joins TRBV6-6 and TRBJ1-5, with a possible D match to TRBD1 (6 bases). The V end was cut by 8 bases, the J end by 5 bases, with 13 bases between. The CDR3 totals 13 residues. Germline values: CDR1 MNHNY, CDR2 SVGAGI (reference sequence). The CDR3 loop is CASGGSRDQPQHF. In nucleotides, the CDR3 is TGTGCCAGCGGGGGCAGTAGAGATCAGCCCCAGCATTTT.

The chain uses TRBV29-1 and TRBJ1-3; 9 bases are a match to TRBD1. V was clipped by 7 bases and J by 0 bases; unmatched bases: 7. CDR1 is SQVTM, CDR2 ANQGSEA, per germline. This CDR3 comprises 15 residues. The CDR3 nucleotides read TGCAGCGCTCGGACAGGGGCAACCTCTGGAAACACCATATATTTT. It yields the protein CSARTGATSGNTIYF.

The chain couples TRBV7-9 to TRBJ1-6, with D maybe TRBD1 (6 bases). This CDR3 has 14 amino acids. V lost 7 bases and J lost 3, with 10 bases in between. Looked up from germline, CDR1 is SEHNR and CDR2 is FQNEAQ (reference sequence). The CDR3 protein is CASTPQGYNSPLHF. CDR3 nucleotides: TGTGCCAGCACCCCACAGGGCTATAATTCACCCCTCCACTTT.

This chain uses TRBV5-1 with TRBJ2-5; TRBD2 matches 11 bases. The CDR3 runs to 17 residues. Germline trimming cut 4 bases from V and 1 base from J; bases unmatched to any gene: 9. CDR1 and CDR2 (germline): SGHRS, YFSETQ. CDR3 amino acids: CASSRKTTSGGQETQYF. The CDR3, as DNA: TGCGCCAGCAGCAGGAAGACCACTAGCGGGGGCCAAGAGACCCAGTACTTC.

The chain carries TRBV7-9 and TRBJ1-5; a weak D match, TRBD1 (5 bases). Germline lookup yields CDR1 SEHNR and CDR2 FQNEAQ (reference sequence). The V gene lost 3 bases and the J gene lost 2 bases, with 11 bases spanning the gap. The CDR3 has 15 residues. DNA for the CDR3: TGTGCCAGCAGCTTGGAGGGGATGGGCAATCAGCCCCAGCATTTT. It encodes CASSLEGMGNQPQHF.

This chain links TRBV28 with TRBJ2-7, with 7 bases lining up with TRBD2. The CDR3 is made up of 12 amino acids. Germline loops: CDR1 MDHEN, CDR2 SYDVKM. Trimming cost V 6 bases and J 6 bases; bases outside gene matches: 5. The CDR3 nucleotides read TGTGCCAGCAGAGGGACTACTGCCGAGCAGTACTTC. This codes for CASRGTTAEQYF.

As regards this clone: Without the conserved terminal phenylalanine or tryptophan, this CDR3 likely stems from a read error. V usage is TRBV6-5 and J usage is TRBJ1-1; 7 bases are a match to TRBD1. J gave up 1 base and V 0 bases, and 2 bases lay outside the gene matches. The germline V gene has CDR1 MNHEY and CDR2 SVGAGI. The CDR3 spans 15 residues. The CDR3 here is CASSYSGGPNTEAFV. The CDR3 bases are TGTGCCAGCAGTTACTCAGGGGGCCCGAACACTGAAGCTTTCGTT.

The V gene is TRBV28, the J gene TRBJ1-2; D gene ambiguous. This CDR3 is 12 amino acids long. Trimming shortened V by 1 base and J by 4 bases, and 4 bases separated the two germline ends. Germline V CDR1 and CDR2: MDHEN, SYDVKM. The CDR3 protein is CASSLSLYGYTF. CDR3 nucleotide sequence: TGTGCCAGCAGTTTATCTCTCTATGGCTACACCTTC.

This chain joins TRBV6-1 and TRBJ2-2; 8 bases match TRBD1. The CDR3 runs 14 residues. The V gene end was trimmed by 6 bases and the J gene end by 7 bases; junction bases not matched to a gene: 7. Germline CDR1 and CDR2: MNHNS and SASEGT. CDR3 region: CASRSGGFSGELFF. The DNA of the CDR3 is TGTGCCAGCAGATCAGGGGGCTTTAGCGGGGAGCTGTTTTTT.

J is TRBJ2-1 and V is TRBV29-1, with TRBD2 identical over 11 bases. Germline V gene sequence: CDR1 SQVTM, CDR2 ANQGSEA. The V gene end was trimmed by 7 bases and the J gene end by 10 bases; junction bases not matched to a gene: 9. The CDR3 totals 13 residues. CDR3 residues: CSGGLLAGEEQFF. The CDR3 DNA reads TGCAGCGGCGGCCTACTAGCGGGAGAAGAGCAGTTCTTC.

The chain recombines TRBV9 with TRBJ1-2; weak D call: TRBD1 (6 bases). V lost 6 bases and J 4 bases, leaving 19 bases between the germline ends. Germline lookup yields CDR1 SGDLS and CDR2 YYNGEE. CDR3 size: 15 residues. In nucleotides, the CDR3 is TGTGCCAGCAACCCAACCGGGGACATTGGCTATGGCTACACCTTC. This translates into CASNPTGDIGYGYTF.

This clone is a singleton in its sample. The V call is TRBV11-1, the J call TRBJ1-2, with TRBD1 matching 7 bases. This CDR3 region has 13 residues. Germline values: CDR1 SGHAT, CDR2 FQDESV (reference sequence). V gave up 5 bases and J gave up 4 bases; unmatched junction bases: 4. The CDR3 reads CASSPGGVYGYTF. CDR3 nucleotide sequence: TGTGCCAGCAGCCCAGGGGGTGTCTATGGCTACACCTTC. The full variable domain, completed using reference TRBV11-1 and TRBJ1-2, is EAEVAQSPRYKITEKSQAVAFWCDPISGHATLYWYRQILGQGPELLVQFQDESVVDDSQLPKDRFSAERLKGVDSTLKIQPAELGDSAMYLCASSPGGVYGYTFGSGTRLTVV.

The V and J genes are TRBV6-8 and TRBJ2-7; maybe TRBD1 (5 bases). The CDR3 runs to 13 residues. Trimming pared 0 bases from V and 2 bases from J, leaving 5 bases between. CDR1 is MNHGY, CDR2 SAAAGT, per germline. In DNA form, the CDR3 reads TGTGCCAGCAGTTACTCGGACACCTACGAGCAGTACTTC. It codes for CASSYSDTYEQYF.

The CDR3 DNA sequence: TGTGCCAGCAGTCCGGGGGGGGCTCTTAGGTCTGAAGCTTTCTTT. Translated: CASSPGGALRSEAFF. This rearrangement joins TRBV28 to TRBJ1-1, with D possibly TRBD1 on 6 matching bases. V was clipped by 5 bases and J by 6 bases, with 19 bases between them. This CDR3 spans 15 amino acids. CDR1 MDHEN and CDR2 SYDVKM come from the germline V gene.